This T cell receptor beta chain was found in a study of blood T cell repertoires in COVID-19. Study context: The United States, Italy and Spain supplied acute and convalescent COVID-19 samples. PBMCs, B-cell-depleted T cells, or T cells provided the cDNA or gDNA that made up the material.

Authors' data handling: The authors estimated nucleated cell counts from reference gene primer amplification. Method: immunoSEQ multiplex PCR; TCRdb's copy keeps in-frame clones and lacks some. V and J calls and clone size follow that table, whereas D and trimming were derived from the DNA. This table holds 100,000 to 150,000 clones, over 75% found once. This sequence was found in a man between 65 and 85 years old with active COVID-19. Sequencing was done on a sample of peripheral blood.

CDR3 sequence: CASRLTSAATGELFF. CDR3 bases: TGTGCCAGTAGGCTTACTAGCGCAGCCACCGGGGAGCTGTTTTTT. V usage is TRBV19 and J usage is TRBJ2-2, with 7 bases aligning to TRBD2. From germline, CDR1 is LNHDA and CDR2 SQIVND (reference sequence). The CDR3 is 15 amino acids. V lost 6 bases and J lost 4; bases outside the gene matches: 8.